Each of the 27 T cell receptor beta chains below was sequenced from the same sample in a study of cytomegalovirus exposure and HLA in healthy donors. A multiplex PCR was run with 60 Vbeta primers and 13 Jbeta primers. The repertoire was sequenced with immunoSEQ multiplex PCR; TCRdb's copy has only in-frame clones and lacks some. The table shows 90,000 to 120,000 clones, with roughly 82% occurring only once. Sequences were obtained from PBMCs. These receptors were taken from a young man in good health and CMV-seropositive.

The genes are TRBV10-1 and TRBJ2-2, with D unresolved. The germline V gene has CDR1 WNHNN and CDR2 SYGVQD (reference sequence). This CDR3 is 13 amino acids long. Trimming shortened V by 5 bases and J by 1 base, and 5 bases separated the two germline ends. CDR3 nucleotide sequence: TGCGCCAGCAGTTCAGGGAACACCGGGGAGCTGTTTTTT. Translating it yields CASSSGNTGELFF.

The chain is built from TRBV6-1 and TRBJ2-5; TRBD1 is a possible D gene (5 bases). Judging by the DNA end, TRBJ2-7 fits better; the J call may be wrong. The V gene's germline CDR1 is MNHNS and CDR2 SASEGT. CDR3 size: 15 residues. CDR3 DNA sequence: TGTGCCAGCAGTGAACCAGGGTGGGTGTCCGGCGAGCAGTACTTC. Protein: CASSEPGWVSGEQYF.

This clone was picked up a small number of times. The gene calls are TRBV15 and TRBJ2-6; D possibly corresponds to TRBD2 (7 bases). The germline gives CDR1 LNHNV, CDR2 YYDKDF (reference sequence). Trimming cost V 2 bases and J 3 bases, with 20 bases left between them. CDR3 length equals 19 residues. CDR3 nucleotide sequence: TGTGCCACCAGCAGACTTACGATGAGGGGGAGGGGTGGGGCCAACGTCCTGACTTTC. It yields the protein CATSRLTMRGRGGANVLTF.

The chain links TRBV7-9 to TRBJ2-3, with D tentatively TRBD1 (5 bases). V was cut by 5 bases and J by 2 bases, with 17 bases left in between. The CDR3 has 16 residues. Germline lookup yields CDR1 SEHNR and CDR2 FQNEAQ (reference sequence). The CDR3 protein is CASSAQYSGATDTQYF. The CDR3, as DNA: TGTGCCAGCAGCGCTCAATACAGTGGGGCCACAGATACGCAGTATTTT.

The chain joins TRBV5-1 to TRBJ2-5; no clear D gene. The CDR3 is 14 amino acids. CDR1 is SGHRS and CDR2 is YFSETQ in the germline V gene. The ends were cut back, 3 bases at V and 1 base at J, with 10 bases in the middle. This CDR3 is CASSYDSVQETQYF. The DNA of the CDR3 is TGCGCCAGCAGCTATGACTCCGTCCAAGAGACCCAGTACTTC.

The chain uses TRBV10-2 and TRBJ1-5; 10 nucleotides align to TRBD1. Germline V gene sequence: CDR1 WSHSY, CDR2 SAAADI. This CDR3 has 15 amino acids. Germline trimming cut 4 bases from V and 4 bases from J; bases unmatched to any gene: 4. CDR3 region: CASSGDRGGNQPQHF. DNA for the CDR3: TGCGCCAGCAGTGGGGACAGGGGAGGAAATCAGCCCCAGCATTTT.

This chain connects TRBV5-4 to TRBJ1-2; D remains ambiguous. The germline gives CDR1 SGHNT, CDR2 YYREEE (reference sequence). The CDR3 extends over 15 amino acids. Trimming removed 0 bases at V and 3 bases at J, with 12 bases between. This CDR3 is CASSLGPFADYGYTF. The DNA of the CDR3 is TGTGCCAGCAGCTTGGGGCCCTTCGCGGACTATGGCTACACCTTC.

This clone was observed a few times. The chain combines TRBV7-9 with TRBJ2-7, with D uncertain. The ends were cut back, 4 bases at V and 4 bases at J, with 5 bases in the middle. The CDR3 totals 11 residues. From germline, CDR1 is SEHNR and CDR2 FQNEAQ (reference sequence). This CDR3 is CASSSQYEQYF. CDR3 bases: TGTGCCAGCAGCTCCCAATACGAGCAGTACTTC.

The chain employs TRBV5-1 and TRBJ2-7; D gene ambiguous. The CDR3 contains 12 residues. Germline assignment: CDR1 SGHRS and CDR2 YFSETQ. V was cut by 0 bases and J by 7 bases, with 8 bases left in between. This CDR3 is CASSLADSEQYF. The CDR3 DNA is TGCGCCAGCAGCTTGGCCGACTCGGAGCAGTACTTC.

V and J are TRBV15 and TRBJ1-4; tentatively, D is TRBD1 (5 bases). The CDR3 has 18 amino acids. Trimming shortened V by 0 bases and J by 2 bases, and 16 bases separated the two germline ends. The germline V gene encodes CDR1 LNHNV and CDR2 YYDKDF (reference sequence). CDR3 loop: CATSRDLAGRATNEKLFF. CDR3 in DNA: TGTGCCACCAGCAGAGACCTGGCAGGGAGGGCGACTAATGAAAAACTGTTTTTT.

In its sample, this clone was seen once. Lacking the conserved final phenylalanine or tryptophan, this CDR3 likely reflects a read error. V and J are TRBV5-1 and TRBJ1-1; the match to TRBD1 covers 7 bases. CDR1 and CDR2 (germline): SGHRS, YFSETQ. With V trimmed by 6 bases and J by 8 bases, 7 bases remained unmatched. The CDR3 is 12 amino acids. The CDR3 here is CASNNDREEAFC. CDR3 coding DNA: TGCGCCAGCAATAACGACAGGGAAGAAGCTTTCTGT.

The CDR3: CASSGLWSRETQYF. Written as DNA, the CDR3 is TGTGCCAGCAGCGGGTTGTGGTCCCGAGAGACCCAGTACTTC. The chain recombines TRBV6-1 with TRBJ2-5; D gene ambiguous. The germline V and J ends were trimmed by 6 bases and 4 bases, with 15 bases remaining between them. This CDR3 comprises 14 residues. Germline lookup yields CDR1 MNHNS and CDR2 SASEGT.

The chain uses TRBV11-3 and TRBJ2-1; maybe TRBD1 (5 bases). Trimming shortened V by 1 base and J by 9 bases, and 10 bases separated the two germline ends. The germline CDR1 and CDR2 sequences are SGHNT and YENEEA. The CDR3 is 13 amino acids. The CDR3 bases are TGTGCCAGCAGCTTAGTAGGGGATGGTGAGCAGTTCTTC. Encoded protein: CASSLVGDGEQFF.

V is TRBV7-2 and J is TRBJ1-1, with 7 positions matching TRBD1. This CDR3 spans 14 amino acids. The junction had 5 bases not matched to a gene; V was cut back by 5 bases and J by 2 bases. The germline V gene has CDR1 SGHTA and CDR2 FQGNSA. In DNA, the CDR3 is TGTGCCAGCAGCCCAGGACAGGCTAACACTGAAGCTTTCTTT. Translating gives CASSPGQANTEAFF.

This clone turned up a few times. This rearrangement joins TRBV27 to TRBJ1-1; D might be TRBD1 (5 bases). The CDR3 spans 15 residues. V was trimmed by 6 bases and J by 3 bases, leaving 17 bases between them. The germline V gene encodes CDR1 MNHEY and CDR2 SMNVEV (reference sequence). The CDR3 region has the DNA TGTGCCAGCAGGACCAGGTTGGTAGGGGACACTGAAGCTTTCTTT. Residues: CASRTRLVGDTEAFF.

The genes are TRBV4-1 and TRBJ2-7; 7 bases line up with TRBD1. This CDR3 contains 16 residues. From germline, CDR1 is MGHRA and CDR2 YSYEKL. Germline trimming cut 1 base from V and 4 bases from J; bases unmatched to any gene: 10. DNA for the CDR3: TGCGCCAGCAGCCAAGTAGAGGGGGCAAACGAGTACGAGCAGTACTTC. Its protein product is CASSQVEGANEYEQYF.

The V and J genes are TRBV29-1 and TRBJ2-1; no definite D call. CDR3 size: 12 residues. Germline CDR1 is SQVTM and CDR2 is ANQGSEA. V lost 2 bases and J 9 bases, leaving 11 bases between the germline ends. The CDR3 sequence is CSVEKTGFEQFF. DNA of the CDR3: TGCAGCGTTGAAAAGACTGGATTTGAGCAGTTCTTC.

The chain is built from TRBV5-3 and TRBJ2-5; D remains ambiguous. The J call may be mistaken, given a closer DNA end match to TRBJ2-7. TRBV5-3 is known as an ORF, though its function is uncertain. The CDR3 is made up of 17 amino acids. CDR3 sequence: CARSLCRYASIAYEQYF. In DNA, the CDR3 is TGTGCCAGAAGCTTATGTCGCTACGCTAGTATAGCCTACGAGCAGTACTTC.

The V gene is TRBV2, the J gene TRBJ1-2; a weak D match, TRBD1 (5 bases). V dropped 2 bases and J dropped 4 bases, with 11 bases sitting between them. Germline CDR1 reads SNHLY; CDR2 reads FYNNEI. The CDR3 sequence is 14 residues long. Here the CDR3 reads CASSERTGSYGYTF. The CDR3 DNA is TGTGCCAGCAGTGAACGAACAGGATCCTATGGCTACACCTTC.

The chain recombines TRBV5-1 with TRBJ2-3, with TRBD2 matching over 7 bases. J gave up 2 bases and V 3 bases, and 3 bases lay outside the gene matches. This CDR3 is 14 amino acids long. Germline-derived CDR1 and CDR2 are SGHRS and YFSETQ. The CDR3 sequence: CASSSGTITDTQYF. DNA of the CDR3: TGCGCCAGCAGCTCCGGGACTATCACAGATACGCAGTATTTT.

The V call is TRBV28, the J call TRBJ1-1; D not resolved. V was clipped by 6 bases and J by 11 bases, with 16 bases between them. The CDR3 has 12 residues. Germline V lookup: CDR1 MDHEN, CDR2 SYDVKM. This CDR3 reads CASSPGEVYAFF. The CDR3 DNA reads TGTGCCAGCAGCCCCGGGGAGGTGTACGCTTTCTTT.

DNA for the CDR3: TGTGCCAGCAGTTCAAGGGGATGGGATCAGCCCCAGCATTTT. This sequence encodes CASSSRGWDQPQHF. J is TRBJ1-5 and V is TRBV6-6; D perhaps matches TRBD1 (5 bases). Per the germline V gene, CDR1 is MNHNY and CDR2 is SVGAGI (reference sequence). V was shortened by 4 bases and J by 5 bases, with 12 bases between the two germline ends. The CDR3 contains 14 residues.

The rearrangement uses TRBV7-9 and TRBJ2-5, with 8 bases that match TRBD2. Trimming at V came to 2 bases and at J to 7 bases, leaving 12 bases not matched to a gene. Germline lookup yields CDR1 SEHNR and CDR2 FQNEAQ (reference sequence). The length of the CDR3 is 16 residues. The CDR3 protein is CASSLYRGGFKGTQYF. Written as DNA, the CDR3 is TGTGCCAGCAGCTTATACCGGGGGGGGTTTAAAGGGACCCAGTACTTC.

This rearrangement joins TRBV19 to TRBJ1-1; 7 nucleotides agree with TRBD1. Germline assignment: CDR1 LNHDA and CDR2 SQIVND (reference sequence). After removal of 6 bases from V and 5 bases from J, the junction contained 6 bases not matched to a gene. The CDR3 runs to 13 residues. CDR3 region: CASRSDRATEAFF. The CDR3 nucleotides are TGTGCCAGTAGATCAGACAGGGCGACTGAAGCTTTCTTT.

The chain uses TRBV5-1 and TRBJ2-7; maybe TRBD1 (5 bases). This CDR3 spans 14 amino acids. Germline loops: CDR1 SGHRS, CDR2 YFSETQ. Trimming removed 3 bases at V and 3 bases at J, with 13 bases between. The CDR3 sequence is CASSSVTGNYEQYF. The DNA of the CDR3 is TGCGCCAGCAGCTCTGTAACAGGAAACTACGAGCAGTACTTC.

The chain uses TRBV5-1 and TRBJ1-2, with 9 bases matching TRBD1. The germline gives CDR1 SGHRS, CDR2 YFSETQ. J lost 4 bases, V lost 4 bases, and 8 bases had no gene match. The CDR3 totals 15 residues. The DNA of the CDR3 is TGCGCCAGCAGCCCGAGGACAGGGGCAGGCTATGGCTACACCTTC. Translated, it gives CASSPRTGAGYGYTF.

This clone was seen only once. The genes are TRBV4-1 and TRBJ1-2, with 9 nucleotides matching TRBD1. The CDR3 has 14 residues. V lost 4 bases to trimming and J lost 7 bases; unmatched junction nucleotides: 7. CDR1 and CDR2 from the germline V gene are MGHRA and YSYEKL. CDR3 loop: CASSRPGQGFGYTF. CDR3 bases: TGCGCCAGCAGCCGGCCGGGACAGGGCTTTGGCTACACCTTC.